Presented here are 10 T cell receptor beta chains from one specimen sequenced in a study of T cells in tuberculosis. Time point meaning: new active TB diagnosis, blood taken before or within 7 days of starting treatment. The data were produced by immunoSEQ multiplex PCR, yet TCRdb's version contains in-frame clones alone and is incomplete. The data contain 30,000 to 40,000 clones, approximately 94% of them singletons. The specimen was PBMCs, collected at tuberculosis diagnosis. The receptor set was obtained from an adult with tuberculosis.

The V call is TRBV9, the J call TRBJ2-3; TRBD2 matches 7 bases. In germline, CDR1 is SGDLS, CDR2 YYNGEE. The junction had 8 bases not matched to a gene; V was cut back by 0 bases and J by 4 bases. There are 16 residues in the CDR3. The DNA of the CDR3 is TGTGCCAGCAGCGTAGGAACCGGGGGGAGGGCAGATACGCAGTATTTT. Protein: CASSVGTGGRADTQYF.

V usage is TRBV6-6 and J usage is TRBJ1-5, with D uncertain. CDR1 is MNHNY and CDR2 is SVGAGI in the germline V gene (reference sequence). The CDR3 extends over 14 amino acids. V was trimmed by 6 bases and J by 4 bases, leaving 13 bases between them. As DNA, the CDR3 is TGTGCCAGCAGCAATACCGGGGTAAATCAGCCCCAGCATTTT. Protein product: CASSNTGVNQPQHF.

The J gene is TRBJ2-1, the V gene TRBV9; the match to TRBD2 covers 11 bases. This CDR3 region has 16 residues. Germline V gene data show CDR1 as SGDLS and CDR2 as YYNGEE. V trimming: 4 bases; J trimming: 4 bases; junction bases outside the gene matches: 7. The CDR3 nucleotides are TGTGCCAGCAGCATACGGGGACTAGCGGAGTACAATGAGCAGTTCTTC. It yields the protein CASSIRGLAEYNEQFF.

The J gene is TRBJ2-3, the V gene TRBV27; 13 bases line up with TRBD2. The germline V gene has CDR1 MNHEY and CDR2 SMNVEV (reference sequence). This CDR3 has 17 amino acids. Trimming cost V 5 bases and J 1 base; bases outside gene matches: 6. The CDR3 DNA is TGTGCCAGCAGTCCACGCGGGACTAGCGGGGGCACAGATACGCAGTATTTT. It encodes CASSPRGTSGGTDTQYF.

This rearrangement joins TRBV14 to TRBJ2-7, with 14 nucleotides matching TRBD2. CDR1 and CDR2 from the germline V gene are SGHDN and FVKESK. V lost 4 bases to trimming and J lost 2 bases; unmatched junction nucleotides: 10. The CDR3 sequence is 18 residues long. DNA for the CDR3: TGTGCCAGCAGCCCCGGGACTAGCGGGAGAGGGAGCCCCTACGAGCAGTACTTC. Protein sequence: CASSPGTSGRGSPYEQYF.

The genes are TRBV19 and TRBJ2-3; perhaps TRBD2 as D (7 bases). CDR1 is LNHDA, CDR2 SQIVND, per germline (reference sequence). Trimming left V 6 bases short and J 1 base short, with 14 bases between. CDR3 size: 15 residues. CDR3 DNA: TGTGCCAGTAGGCCCGGGGGGCTTCGCACAGATACGCAGTATTTT. Protein product: CASRPGGLRTDTQYF.

The V and J genes are TRBV5-3 and TRBJ1-4; D remains ambiguous. TRBV5-3 is known as an ORF, though its function is uncertain. The CDR3 totals 14 residues. Trimming pared 2 bases from V and 8 bases from J, leaving 13 bases between. DNA of the CDR3: TGTGCCAGAAGCTTCACAGTGGGCAGGGAAAAACTGTTTTTT. Amino acids: CARSFTVGREKLFF.

This chain's CDR3 is CAISDRGQSNEQYF. The CDR3, as DNA: TGTGCCATCAGTGACCGGGGACAGTCCAACGAGCAGTACTTC. The chain links TRBV10-3 to TRBJ2-7, with TRBD1 identical over 7 bases. V lost 3 bases, J lost 5 bases, and 7 bases stayed unmatched. The CDR3 length is 14 residues. The germline V gene encodes CDR1 ENHRY and CDR2 SYGVKD.

The V gene is TRBV19, the J gene TRBJ2-1, with a tentative D call TRBD1 (5 bases). This CDR3 has 14 amino acids. Deletions cut 5 bases from V and 10 bases from J, with 18 bases between. CDR1 and CDR2 from the germline V gene are LNHDA and SQIVND (reference sequence). Written as DNA, the CDR3 is TGTGCCAGTAGTGGGTCGACAGCTTCAAACGAGCAGTTCTTC. Protein: CASSGSTASNEQFF.

This chain uses TRBV2 with TRBJ2-5; tentatively, D is TRBD1 (5 bases). CDR1 is SNHLY, CDR2 FYNNEI, per germline. Trimming stripped 5 bases from V and 1 base from J, with 14 bases between. The CDR3 is 15 amino acids. CDR3 in amino acids: CASSPQPRGQETQYF. The CDR3 DNA reads as TGTGCCAGCAGTCCCCAGCCTAGGGGCCAAGAGACCCAGTACTTC.